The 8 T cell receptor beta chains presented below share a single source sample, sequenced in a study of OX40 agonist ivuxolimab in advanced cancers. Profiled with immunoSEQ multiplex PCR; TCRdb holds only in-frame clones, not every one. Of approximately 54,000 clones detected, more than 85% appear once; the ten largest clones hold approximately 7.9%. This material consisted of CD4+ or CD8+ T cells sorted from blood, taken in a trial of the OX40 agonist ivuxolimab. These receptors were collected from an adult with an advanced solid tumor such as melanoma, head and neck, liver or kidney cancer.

This chain's CDR3 is CASSGGQVGYEQYF. In DNA form, the CDR3 reads TGTGCCAGCAGCGGGGGACAGGTGGGTTACGAGCAGTACTTC. The chain uses TRBV5-6 and TRBJ2-7; 8 nucleotides align to TRBD1. The germline CDR1 and CDR2 sequences are SGHDT and YYEEEE. The CDR3 extends over 14 amino acids. With 4 bases clipped from V and 4 bases from J, the junction kept 7 bases outside the gene matches.

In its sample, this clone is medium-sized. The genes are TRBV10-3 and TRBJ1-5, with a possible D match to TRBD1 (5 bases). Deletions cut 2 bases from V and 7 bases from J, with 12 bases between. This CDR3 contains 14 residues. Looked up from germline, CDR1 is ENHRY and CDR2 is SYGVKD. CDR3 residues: CAISEQGEQQPQHF. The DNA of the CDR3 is TGTGCCATCAGTGAGCAGGGAGAGCAGCAGCCCCAGCATTTT.

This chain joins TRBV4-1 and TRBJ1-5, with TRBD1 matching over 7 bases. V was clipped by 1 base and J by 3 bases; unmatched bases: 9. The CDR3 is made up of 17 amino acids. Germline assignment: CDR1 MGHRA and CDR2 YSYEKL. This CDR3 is CASSQGETGFTNQPQHF. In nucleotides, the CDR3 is TGCGCCAGCAGCCAAGGAGAGACAGGGTTCACCAATCAGCCCCAGCATTTT.

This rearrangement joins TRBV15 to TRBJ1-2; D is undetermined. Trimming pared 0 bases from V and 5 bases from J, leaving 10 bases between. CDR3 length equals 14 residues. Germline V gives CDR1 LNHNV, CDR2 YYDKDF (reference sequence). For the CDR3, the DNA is TGTGCCACCAGCAGAGATGATTACTCATATGGCTACACCTTC. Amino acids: CATSRDDYSYGYTF.

This CDR3 is CASSLSGDGYTF. CDR3 in DNA: TGTGCCAGCAGTTTATCAGGGGATGGCTACACCTTC. The chain is built from TRBV27 and TRBJ1-2; D is perhaps TRBD1 (5 bases). The CDR3 is made up of 12 amino acids. V was clipped by 0 bases and J by 6 bases, with 5 bases between them. The V gene's germline CDR1 is MNHEY and CDR2 SMNVEV (reference sequence).

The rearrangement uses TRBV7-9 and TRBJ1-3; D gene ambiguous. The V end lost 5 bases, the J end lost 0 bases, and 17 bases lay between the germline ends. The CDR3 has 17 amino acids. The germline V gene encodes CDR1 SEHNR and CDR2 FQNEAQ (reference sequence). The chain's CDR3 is CASSPGPDVFSGNTIYF. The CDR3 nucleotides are TGTGCCAGCAGCCCTGGACCGGACGTCTTCTCTGGAAACACCATATATTTT. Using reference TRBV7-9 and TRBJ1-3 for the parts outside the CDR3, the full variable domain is DTGVSQNPRHKITKRGQNVTFRCDPISEHNRLYWYRQTLGQGPEFLTYFQNEAQLEKSRLLSDRFSAERPKGSFSTLEIQRTEQGDSAMYLCASSPGPDVFSGNTIYFGEGSWLTVV.

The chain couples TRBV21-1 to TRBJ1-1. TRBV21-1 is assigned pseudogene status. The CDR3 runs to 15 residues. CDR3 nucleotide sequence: TGTGCCTTCCTTGGGGGGGCCAGGATGAACACTGAAGCTTTCTTT. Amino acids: CAFLGGARMNTEAFF.

In DNA form, the CDR3 reads TGTGCCAGCAGTAAAATAGCGGGAACCGGGGAGCTGTTTTTT. Encoded protein: CASSKIAGTGELFF. The rearrangement joins TRBV5-5 to TRBJ2-2, with 8 bases that match TRBD2. This CDR3 is 14 amino acids long. V shed 5 bases, J shed 5 bases, and the junction held 5 bases outside the gene matches. Germline-derived CDR1 and CDR2 are SGHKS and YYEKEE (reference sequence).